The next 23 T cell receptor beta chains were all read from a single sample in a study of T cell responses to AZD1222 COVID-19 vaccine. TCRdb keeps only in-frame clones here, not all; method: immunoSEQ multiplex PCR. The sample carries some 170,000 clones, less than 90% recorded once. Material: peripheral blood, obtained on day 0 of AZD1222 vaccination. Receptor source: an adult in good health.

The chain uses TRBV18 and TRBJ2-7, with 8 bases fitting TRBD2. The CDR3 contains 15 residues. V lost 2 bases, J lost 5 bases, and 8 bases stayed unmatched. The germline gives CDR1 KGHSH, CDR2 LQKENI. Here the CDR3 reads CASSPNLAGGDEQYF. Here the CDR3 DNA reads TGTGCCAGCTCACCAAATCTTGCGGGGGGCGACGAGCAGTACTTC. Full variable domain (missing parts from reference TRBV18 and TRBJ2-7): NAGVMQNPRHLVRRRGQEARLRCSPMKGHSHVYWYRQLPEEGLKFMVYLQKENIIDESGMPKERFSAEFPKEGPSILRIQQVVRGDSAAYFCASSPNLAGGDEQYFGPGTRLTVT.

The genes are TRBV5-4 and TRBJ2-7; D unclear. Germline V gene data show CDR1 as SGHNT and CDR2 as YYREEE (reference sequence). The CDR3 contains 12 residues. With 1 base removed from V and 6 bases from J, the gap between germline ends came to 8 bases. CDR3 DNA sequence: TGTGCCAGCAGCTTGCCCGGTTTCGAGCAGTACTTC. Its protein product is CASSLPGFEQYF.

This clone was seen a single time. V is TRBV5-5 and J is TRBJ2-7, with D hard to call. This CDR3 is built from 17 residues. The germline gives CDR1 SGHKS, CDR2 YYEKEE (reference sequence). V was clipped by 0 bases and J by 0 bases, with 16 bases between them. CDR3 coding DNA: TGTGCCAGCAGCTTGGAGCCTAGATCCCAGTCCTCCTACGAGCAGTACTTC. Residues: CASSLEPRSQSSYEQYF.

The chain uses TRBV29-1 and TRBJ2-1; 10 positions match TRBD2. Germline CDR1 SQVTM, CDR2 ANQGSEA. CDR3 length: 14 residues. With 6 bases clipped from V and 6 bases from J, the junction kept 8 bases outside the gene matches. The CDR3 spells CSVAFSGGFNEQFF. Written as DNA, the CDR3 is TGCAGCGTCGCTTTTAGCGGGGGGTTCAATGAGCAGTTCTTC.

V gene TRBV5-1 combines with J gene TRBJ2-2; D possibly corresponds to TRBD1 (5 bases). V was trimmed by 6 bases and J by 5 bases, leaving 11 bases between them. Per germline, CDR1 SGHRS and CDR2 YFSETQ. CDR3 length equals 13 residues. The CDR3 coding sequence is TGCGCCAGCACACAGGAATGGACCGGGGAGCTGTTTTTT. As protein: CASTQEWTGELFF.

The V and J genes are TRBV3-1 (or the pseudogene TRBV3-2) and TRBJ2-2; D is ambiguous. This CDR3 contains 13 residues. Germline V lookup: CDR1 LGHDT, CDR2 YNNKEL (reference sequence). Trimming cost V 4 bases and J 5 bases, with 8 bases left between them. CDR3 amino acids: CASSPMLTGELFF. In DNA, the CDR3 is TGTGCCAGCAGCCCCATGCTAACCGGGGAGCTGTTTTTT.

This chain links TRBV7-9 with TRBJ2-1; 14 bases match TRBD2. The CDR3 length is 15 residues. The ends lost 5 bases at V and 6 bases at J; junction bases unmatched: 3. The germline CDR1 and CDR2 sequences are SEHNR and FQNEAQ (reference sequence). The CDR3 sequence: CASSETSGGANEQFF. CDR3 in DNA: TGTGCCAGCAGCGAGACTAGCGGGGGGGCCAATGAGCAGTTCTTC. Drawing the rest from reference TRBV7-9 and TRBJ2-1, the complete variable domain is DTGVSQNPRHKITKRGQNVTFRCDPISEHNRLYWYRQTLGQGPEFLTYFQNEAQLEKSRLLSDRFSAERPKGSFSTLEIQRTEQGDSAMYLCASSETSGGANEQFFGPGTRLTVL.

This clone was found a few times. The genes are TRBV4-3 and TRBJ1-5; D is ambiguous. The CDR3 runs 16 residues. CDR1 and CDR2 (germline): LGHNA, YSLEER. The V end lost 0 bases, the J end lost 6 bases, and 15 bases lay between the germline ends. The CDR3 region has the DNA TGCGCCAGCAGCCAAGATTGGCCCCAACTTGGTCAGCCCCAGCATTTT. Encoded protein: CASSQDWPQLGQPQHF.

The rearrangement links TRBV28 to TRBJ2-7; the D gene is possibly TRBD2 (6 bases). The germline CDR1 and CDR2 sequences are MDHEN and SYDVKM. The ends were cut back, 2 bases at V and 3 bases at J, with 17 bases in the middle. The CDR3 is 16 amino acids. The chain's CDR3 is CASSLRGGGRIYEQYF. CDR3 nucleotides: TGTGCCAGCAGTTTAAGGGGAGGCGGGCGAATCTACGAGCAGTACTTC.

This chain links TRBV30 with TRBJ1-2; D is unresolved. This CDR3 region has 14 residues. In germline, CDR1 is GTSNPN, CDR2 SVGIG (reference sequence). The V and J ends lost 1 base and 8 bases respectively, with 17 bases between them. The CDR3 DNA is TGTGCCTGGAGTGGGTCAAGGACTCTAAGGGGCTACACCTTC. This encodes CAWSGSRTLRGYTF. Full variable domain (outside the CDR3, taken from reference TRBV30 and TRBJ1-2): SQTIHQWPATLVQPVGSPLSLECTVEGTSNPNLYWYRQAAGRGLQLLFYSVGIGQISSEVPQNLSASRPQDRQFILSSKKLLLSDSGFYLCAWSGSRTLRGYTFGSGTRLTVV.

To note about this clone: Other DNA sequences from this sample encode an identical CDR3 as well. This chain links TRBV11-3 with TRBJ1-1; D remains unclear. The ends were cut back, 0 bases at V and 3 bases at J, with 5 bases in the middle. This CDR3 comprises 13 residues. Germline CDR1 reads SGHNT; CDR2 reads YENEEA. The CDR3 region is CASSLEGHTEAFF. For the CDR3, the DNA is TGTGCCAGCAGCTTAGAAGGACACACTGAAGCTTTCTTT. Supplemented by reference TRBV11-3 and TRBJ1-1, the full variable domain reads EAGVVQSPRYKIIEKKQPVAFWCNPISGHNTLYWYLQNLGQGPELLIRYENEEAVDDSQLPKDRFSAERLKGVDSTLKIQPAELGDSAVYLCASSLEGHTEAFFGQGTRLTVV.

V is TRBV6-5 and J is TRBJ1-3, with 8 bases fitting TRBD1. Germline V gene data show CDR1 as MNHEY and CDR2 as SVGAGI. V shed 0 bases, J shed 7 bases, and the junction held 5 bases outside the gene matches. The CDR3 totals 15 residues. CDR3 sequence reads: CASSYSTQGVNTIYF. DNA of the CDR3: TGTGCCAGCAGTTACTCGACACAGGGGGTCAACACCATATATTTT.

The chain employs TRBV10-3 and TRBJ2-1; 8 bases are a match to TRBD2. The CDR3 length is 15 residues. CDR1 is ENHRY and CDR2 is SYGVKD in the germline V gene. J was trimmed by 2 bases and V by 6 bases; bases with no gene match: 6. The CDR3 loop is CAIRLAGQAYNEQFF. The CDR3 region has the DNA TGTGCCATCAGGCTAGCGGGCCAAGCCTACAATGAGCAGTTCTTC.

The chain is built from TRBV27 and TRBJ2-3; 12 bases align to TRBD2. Germline V gives CDR1 MNHEY, CDR2 SMNVEV (reference sequence). Losses at the gene ends were 3 bases for V and 1 base for J; bases not matched to a gene: 2. The CDR3 is 16 amino acids. The CDR3 loop is CASSFRLAGGTDTQYF. The CDR3 region has the DNA TGTGCCAGCAGTTTCAGACTAGCGGGAGGCACAGATACGCAGTATTTT.

The rearrangement links TRBV30 to TRBJ2-3; the D call may be TRBD1 or TRBD2 (5 bases each). The CDR3 runs 10 residues. V shed 5 bases and J shed 10 bases, with 10 bases lying between them. Per germline, CDR1 GTSNPN and CDR2 SVGIG (reference sequence). Here the CDR3 reads CAWGTPSQYF. The CDR3 DNA reads TGTGCCTGGGGGACCCCTTCGCAGTATTTT.

This chain uses TRBV30 with TRBJ2-1; 14 bases are a match to TRBD2. The CDR3 sequence is 18 residues long. After removal of 1 base from V and 0 bases from J, the junction contained 5 bases not matched to a gene. Germline CDR1 is GTSNPN and CDR2 is SVGIG (reference sequence). The chain's CDR3 is CAWSGLAGGKSSYNEQFF. The CDR3 DNA reads as TGTGCCTGGAGTGGACTAGCGGGGGGGAAAAGCTCCTACAATGAGCAGTTCTTC.

This chain uses TRBV28 with TRBJ1-3; 7 bases fit TRBD1. The trim removed 1 base at V and 2 bases at J, leaving 8 bases unmatched. The CDR3 is 17 residues long. CDR1 and CDR2 (germline): MDHEN, SYDVKM. CDR3 sequence: CASSLFRRGDPGNTIYF. The CDR3 DNA is TGTGCCAGCAGTTTATTTCGCAGGGGGGATCCTGGAAACACCATATATTTT.

The chain employs TRBV10-2 and TRBJ1-2, with TRBD1 identical over 7 bases. CDR1 and CDR2 from the germline V gene are WSHSY and SAAADI. With 6 bases clipped from V and 4 bases from J, the junction kept 2 bases outside the gene matches. There are 12 residues in the CDR3. Written as DNA, the CDR3 is TGCGCCAGCAGAGGGGGCAGCTATGGCTACACCTTC. The encoded protein is CASRGGSYGYTF.

The CDR3 coding sequence is TGTGCCAGCAGCTTAGAGGGGTTTTGGGATGATAATGAAAAACTGTTTTTT. This translates into CASSLEGFWDDNEKLFF. The V and J genes are TRBV7-9 and TRBJ1-4; D is possibly TRBD1 (5 bases). The germline CDR1 and CDR2 sequences are SEHNR and FQNEAQ (reference sequence). V lost 1 base, J lost 4 bases, and 16 bases lay in between. This CDR3 comprises 17 residues.

J is TRBJ2-2 and V is TRBV19; the match to TRBD2 covers 15 bases. The CDR3 length is 16 residues. Germline CDR1 LNHDA, CDR2 SQIVND (reference sequence). Germline trimming cut 6 bases from V and 9 bases from J; bases unmatched to any gene: 8. The CDR3 sequence is CASSRTSGGVPRELFF. The CDR3 DNA is TGTGCCAGTAGCAGGACTAGCGGGGGGGTCCCTCGGGAGCTGTTTTTT.

The chain carries TRBV28 and TRBJ1-6, with TRBD1 matching over 8 bases. CDR1 MDHEN and CDR2 SYDVKM come from the germline V gene. The CDR3 is made up of 16 amino acids. The J segment lost 7 bases and the V segment lost 4 bases, leaving 9 bases of the junction unmatched. The CDR3 DNA reads as TGTGCCAGCAGTTCTCACGGACAGGGTAGAAATTCACCCCTCCACTTT. Translation: CASSSHGQGRNSPLHF.

The rearrangement uses TRBV11-2 and TRBJ2-7; D call uncertain. CDR1 and CDR2 (germline): SGHAT, FQNNGV. Trimming removed 4 bases at V and 3 bases at J, with 16 bases between. The CDR3 has 15 amino acids. As DNA, the CDR3 is TGTGCCAGCAGCTCCCTCCAACGGGTGAACTACGAGCAGTACTTC. Translation: CASSSLQRVNYEQYF.

The chain has TRBV6-5 and TRBJ1-1; the D is unclear. Germline loops: CDR1 MNHEY, CDR2 SVGAGI. The CDR3 totals 13 residues. V lost 5 bases, J lost 7 bases, and 14 bases lay in between. CDR3 coding DNA: TGTGCCAGCAGTATTAATTCGTTGAGTGAAGCTTTCTTT. Translated: CASSINSLSEAFF.